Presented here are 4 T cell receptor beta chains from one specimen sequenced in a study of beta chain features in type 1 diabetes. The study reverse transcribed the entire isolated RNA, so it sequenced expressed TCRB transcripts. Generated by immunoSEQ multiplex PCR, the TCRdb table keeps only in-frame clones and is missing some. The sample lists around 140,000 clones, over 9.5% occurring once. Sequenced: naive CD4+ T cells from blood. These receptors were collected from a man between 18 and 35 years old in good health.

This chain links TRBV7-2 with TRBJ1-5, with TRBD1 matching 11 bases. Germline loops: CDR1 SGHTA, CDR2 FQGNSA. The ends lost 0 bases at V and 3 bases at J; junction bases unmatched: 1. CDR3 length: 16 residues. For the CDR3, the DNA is TGTGCCAGCAGCTTAGCGGACAGGGGGCACAATCAGCCCCAGCATTTT. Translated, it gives CASSLADRGHNQPQHF.

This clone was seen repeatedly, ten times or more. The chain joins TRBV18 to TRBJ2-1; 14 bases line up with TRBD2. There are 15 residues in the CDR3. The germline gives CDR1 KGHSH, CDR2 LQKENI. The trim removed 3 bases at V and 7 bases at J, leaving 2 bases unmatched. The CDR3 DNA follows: TGTGCCAGCTCACCGGGACTAGCGGGGGCTAATGAGCAGTTCTTC. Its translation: CASSPGLAGANEQFF.

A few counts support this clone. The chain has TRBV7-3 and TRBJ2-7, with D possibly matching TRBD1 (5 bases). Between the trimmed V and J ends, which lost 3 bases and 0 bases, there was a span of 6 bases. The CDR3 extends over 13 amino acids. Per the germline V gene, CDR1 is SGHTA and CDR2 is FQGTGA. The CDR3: CASSFDSSYEQYF. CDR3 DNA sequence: TGTGCCAGCAGCTTTGACAGCTCCTACGAGCAGTACTTC.

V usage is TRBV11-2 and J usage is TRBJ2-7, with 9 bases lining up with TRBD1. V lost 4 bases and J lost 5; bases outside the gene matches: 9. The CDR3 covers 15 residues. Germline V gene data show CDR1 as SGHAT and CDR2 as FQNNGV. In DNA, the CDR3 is TGTGCCAGCAGCTCCCCTTGGGACAGGGTCAACGAGCAGTACTTC. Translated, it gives CASSSPWDRVNEQYF.